This T cell receptor beta chain was captured in a study of tumor and adjacent non-tumor tissue in lung cancer. On this clonotype itself: What it binds is not known.

This sample's RNA came from whole unsorted tissue. This non-tumor lung sample came from over 3 cm beyond the tumor edge. Study-level points and caveats: In normal lung, the top 100 clones were significantly more dominant than in tumor. Compared with tumor, normal lung showed significantly lower TCR diversity.

A modified ARM-PCR protocol with three rounds of nested PCR amplified TCRbeta. TCRdb processed the multiplex PCR reads anew with MiXCR; each CDR3 protein has one entry. The table has about 100,000 distinct CDR3 sequences, more than 55% seen once. The sequenced sample consisted of distant non-tumor lung tissue. The TCR was taken from a man aged 25 to 40 with non-small cell lung cancer.

The CDR3 DNA reads TGTGCCAGCAGCCCCCGGAGGGCGGACTCTTACAATGAGCAGTTCTTC. It specifies CASSPRRADSYNEQFF. This chain joins TRBV11-2 and TRBJ2-1; a possible D gene is TRBD2 (6 bases). The CDR3 is 16 amino acids. The germline gives CDR1 SGHAT, CDR2 FQNNGV. The ends were cut back, 5 bases at V and 4 bases at J, with 18 bases in the middle.